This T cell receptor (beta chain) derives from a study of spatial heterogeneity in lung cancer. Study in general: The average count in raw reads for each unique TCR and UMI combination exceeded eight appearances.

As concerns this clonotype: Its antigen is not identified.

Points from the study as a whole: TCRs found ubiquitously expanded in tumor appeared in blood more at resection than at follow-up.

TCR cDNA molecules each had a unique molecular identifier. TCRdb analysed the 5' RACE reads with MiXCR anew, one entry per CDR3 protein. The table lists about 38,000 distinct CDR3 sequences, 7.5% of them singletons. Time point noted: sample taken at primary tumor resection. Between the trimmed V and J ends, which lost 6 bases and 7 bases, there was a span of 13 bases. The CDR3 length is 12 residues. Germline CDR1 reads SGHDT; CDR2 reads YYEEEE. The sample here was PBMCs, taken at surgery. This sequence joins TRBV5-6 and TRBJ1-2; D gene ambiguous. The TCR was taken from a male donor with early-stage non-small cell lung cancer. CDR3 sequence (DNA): TGTGCCAGCAACATAGACCCCTCTGGCTACACCTTC. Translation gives CASNIDPSGYTF.